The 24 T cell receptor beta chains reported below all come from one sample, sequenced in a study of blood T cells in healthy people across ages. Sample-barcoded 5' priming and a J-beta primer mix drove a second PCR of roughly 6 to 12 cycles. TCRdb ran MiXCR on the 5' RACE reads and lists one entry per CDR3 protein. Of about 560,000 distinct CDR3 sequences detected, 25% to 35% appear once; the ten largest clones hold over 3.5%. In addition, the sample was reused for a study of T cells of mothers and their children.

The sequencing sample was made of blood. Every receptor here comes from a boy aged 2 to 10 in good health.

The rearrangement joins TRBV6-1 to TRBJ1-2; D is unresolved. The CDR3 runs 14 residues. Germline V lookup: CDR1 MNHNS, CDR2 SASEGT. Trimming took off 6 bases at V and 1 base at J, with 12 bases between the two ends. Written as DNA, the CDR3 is TGTGCCAGCAGAAACACCCGGGGTAACTATGGCTACACCTTC. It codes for CASRNTRGNYGYTF.

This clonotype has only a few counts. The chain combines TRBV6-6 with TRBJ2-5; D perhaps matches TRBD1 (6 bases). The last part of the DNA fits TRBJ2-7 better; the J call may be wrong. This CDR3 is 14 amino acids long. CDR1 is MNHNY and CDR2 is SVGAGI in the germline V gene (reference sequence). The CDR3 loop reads CASDRKGELHEQYF. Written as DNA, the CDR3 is TGTGCCAGCGATCGCAAGGGGGAGCTGCACGAGCAGTACTTC.

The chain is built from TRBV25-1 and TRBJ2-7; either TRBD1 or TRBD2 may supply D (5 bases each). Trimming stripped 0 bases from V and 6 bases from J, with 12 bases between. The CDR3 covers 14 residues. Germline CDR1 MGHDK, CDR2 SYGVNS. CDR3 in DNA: TGTGCCAGCAGTGAATATCTGGGACGAGGCGAGCAGTACTTC. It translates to CASSEYLGRGEQYF.

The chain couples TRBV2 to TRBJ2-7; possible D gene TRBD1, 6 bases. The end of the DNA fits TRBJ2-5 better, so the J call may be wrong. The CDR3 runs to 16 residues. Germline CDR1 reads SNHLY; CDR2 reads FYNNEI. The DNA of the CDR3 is TGTGCCAGCAGCGCGTTAGGGGGACAACGCCAAGAGACCCAGTACTTC. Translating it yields CASSALGGQRQETQYF.

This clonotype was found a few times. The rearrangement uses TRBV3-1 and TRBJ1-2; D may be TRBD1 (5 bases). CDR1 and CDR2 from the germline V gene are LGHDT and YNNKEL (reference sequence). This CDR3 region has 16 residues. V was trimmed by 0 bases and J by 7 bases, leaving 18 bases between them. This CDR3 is CASSQDHQGVIGGYTF. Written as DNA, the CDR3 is TGTGCCAGCAGCCAAGATCATCAGGGCGTTATAGGTGGCTACACCTTC.

Here the CDR3 DNA reads TGTGCCAGCAGTGTAACAGCGTGGGAAGATACGCAGTATTTT. Its protein is CASSVTAWEDTQYF. The rearrangement joins TRBV6-1 to TRBJ2-3; D gene unclear. The V gene's germline CDR1 is MNHNS and CDR2 SASEGT. V shed 4 bases and J shed 5 bases, with 13 bases lying between them. This CDR3 is built from 14 residues.

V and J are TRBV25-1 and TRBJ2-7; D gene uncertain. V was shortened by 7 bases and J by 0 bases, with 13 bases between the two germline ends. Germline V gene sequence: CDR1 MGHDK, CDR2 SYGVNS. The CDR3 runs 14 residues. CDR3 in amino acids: CASTHQQSSYEQYF. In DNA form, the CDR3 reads TGTGCCAGCACCCACCAACAGAGCTCCTACGAGCAGTACTTC.

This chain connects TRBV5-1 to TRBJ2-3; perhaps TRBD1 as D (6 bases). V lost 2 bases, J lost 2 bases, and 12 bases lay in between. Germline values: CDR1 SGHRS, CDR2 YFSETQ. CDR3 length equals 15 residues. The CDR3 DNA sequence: TGCGCCAGCAGCTTTCTGGACAGTGCCACAGATACGCAGTATTTT. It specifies CASSFLDSATDTQYF. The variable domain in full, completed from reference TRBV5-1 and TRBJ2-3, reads KAGVTQTPRYLIKTRGQQVTLSCSPISGHRSVSWYQQTPGQGLQFLFEYFSETQRNKGNFPGRFSGRQFSNSRSEMNVSTLELGDSALYLCASSFLDSATDTQYFGPGTRLTVL.

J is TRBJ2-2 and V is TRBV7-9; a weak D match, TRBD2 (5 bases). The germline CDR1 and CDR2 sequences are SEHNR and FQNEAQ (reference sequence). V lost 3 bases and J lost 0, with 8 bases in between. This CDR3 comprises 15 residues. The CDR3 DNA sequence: TGTGCCAGCAGCTTGGTACTAGCGAACACCGGGGAGCTGTTTTTT. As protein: CASSLVLANTGELFF.

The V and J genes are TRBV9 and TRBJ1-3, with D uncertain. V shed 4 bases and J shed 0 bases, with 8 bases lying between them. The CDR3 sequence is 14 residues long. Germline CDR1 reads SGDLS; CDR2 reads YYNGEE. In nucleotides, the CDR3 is TGTGCCAGCAGCCACCCGGACTCTGGAAACACCATATATTTT. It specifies CASSHPDSGNTIYF.

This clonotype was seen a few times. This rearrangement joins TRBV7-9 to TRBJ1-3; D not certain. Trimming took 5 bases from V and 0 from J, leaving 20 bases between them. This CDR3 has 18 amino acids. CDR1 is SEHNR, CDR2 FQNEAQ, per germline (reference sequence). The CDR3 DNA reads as TGTGCCAGCAGCACTCCTCGACGAGGTGGCTCCTCTGGAAACACCATATATTTT. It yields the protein CASSTPRRGGSSGNTIYF.

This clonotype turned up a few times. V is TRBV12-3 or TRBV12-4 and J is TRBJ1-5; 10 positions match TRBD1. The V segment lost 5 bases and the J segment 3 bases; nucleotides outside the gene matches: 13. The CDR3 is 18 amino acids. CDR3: CASSARTGGFGINQPQHF. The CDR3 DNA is TGTGCCAGCAGTGCCCGGACAGGGGGTTTTGGCATCAATCAGCCCCAGCATTTT.

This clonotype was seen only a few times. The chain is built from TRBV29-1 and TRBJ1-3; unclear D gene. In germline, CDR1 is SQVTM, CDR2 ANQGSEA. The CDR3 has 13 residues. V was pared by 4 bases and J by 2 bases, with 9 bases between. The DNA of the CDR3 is TGCAGCGTTGTCTCGGCGGCTGGAAACACCATATATTTT. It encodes CSVVSAAGNTIYF.

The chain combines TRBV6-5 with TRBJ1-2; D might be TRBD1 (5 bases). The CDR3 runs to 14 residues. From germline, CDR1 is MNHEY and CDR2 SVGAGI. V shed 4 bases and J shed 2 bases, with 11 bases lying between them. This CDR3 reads CASSSVRGNYGYTF. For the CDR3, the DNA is TGTGCCAGCAGTTCGGTCCGGGGGAACTATGGCTACACCTTC.

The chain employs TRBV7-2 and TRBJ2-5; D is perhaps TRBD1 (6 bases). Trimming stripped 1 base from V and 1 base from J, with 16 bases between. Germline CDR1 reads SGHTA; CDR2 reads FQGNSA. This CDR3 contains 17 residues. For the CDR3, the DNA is TGTGCCAGCAGCTTAGAACCTGCAGGGGCGGCCCAAGAGACCCAGTACTTC. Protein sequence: CASSLEPAGAAQETQYF.

CDR3 loop: CASSSHGKGEQYF. CDR3 bases: TGTGCCAGCTCCTCACACGGGAAAGGGGAGCAGTACTTC. This chain uses TRBV27 with TRBJ2-7; tentative D call: TRBD2 (5 bases). The CDR3 runs to 13 residues. Germline assignment: CDR1 MNHEY and CDR2 SMNVEV (reference sequence). The ends were cut back, 8 bases at V and 7 bases at J, with 18 bases in the middle.

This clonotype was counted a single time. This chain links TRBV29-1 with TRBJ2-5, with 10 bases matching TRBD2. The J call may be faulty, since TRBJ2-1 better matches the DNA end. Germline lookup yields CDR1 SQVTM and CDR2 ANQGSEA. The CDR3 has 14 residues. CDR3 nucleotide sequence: TGCAGCGTCCAACTAGCGGGATGGGTGAATGAGCAGTTCTTC. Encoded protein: CSVQLAGWVNEQFF.

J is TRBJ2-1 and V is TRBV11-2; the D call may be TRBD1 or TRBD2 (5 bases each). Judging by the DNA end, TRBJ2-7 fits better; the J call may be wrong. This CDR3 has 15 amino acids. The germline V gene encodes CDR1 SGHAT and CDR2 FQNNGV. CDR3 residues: CASSSLPGRDYEQYF. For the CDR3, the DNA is TGTGCCAGCAGCTCCCTCCCGGGACGCGACTACGAGCAGTACTTC.

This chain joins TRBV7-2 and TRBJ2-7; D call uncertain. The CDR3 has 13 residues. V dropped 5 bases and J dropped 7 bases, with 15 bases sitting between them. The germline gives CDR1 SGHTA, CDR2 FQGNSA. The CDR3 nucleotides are TGTGCCAGCAGCCCGGCCCCCACGAGAGAGCAGTACTTC. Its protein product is CASSPAPTREQYF. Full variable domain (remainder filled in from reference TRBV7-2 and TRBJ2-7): GAGVSQSPSNKVTEKGKDVELRCDPISGHTALYWYRQSLGQGLEFLIYFQGNSAPDKSGLPSDRFSAERTGGSVSTLTIQRTQQEDSAVYLCASSPAPTREQYFGPGTRLTVT.

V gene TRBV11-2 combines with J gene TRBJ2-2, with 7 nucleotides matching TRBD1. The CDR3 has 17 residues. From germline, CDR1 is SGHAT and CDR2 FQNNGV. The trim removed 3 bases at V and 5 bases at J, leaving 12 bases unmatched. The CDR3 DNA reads TGTGCCAGCAGCTTCCCCTTGACAGGGCTAAGGACCGGGGAGCTGTTTTTT. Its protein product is CASSFPLTGLRTGELFF.

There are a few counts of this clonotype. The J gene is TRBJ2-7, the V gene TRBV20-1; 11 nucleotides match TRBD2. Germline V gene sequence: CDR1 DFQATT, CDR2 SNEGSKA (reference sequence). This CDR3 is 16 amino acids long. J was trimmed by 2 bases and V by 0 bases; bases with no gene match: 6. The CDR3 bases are TGCAGTGCTAGAGATCCTAGCGGGGGGATAACCTACGAGCAGTACTTC. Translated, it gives CSARDPSGGITYEQYF.

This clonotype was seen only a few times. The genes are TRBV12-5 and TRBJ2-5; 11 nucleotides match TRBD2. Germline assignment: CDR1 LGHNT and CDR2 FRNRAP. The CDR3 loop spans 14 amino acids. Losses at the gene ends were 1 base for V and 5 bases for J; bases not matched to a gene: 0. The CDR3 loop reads CASGLGLAGETQYF. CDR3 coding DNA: TGTGCTAGTGGTTTGGGACTAGCGGGGGAGACCCAGTACTTC.

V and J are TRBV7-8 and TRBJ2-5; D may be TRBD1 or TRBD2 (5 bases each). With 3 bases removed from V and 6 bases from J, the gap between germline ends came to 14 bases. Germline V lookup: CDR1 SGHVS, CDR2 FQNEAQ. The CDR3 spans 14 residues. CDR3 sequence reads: CASSFSRLGQTQYF. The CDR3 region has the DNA TGTGCCAGCAGCTTCTCCCGACTGGGACAGACCCAGTACTTC. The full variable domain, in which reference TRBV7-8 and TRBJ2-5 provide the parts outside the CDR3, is GAGVSQSPRYKVAKRGQDVALRCDPISGHVSLFWYQQALGQGPEFLTYFQNEAQLDKSGLPSDRFFAERPEGSVSTLKIQRTQQEDSAVYLCASSFSRLGQTQYFGPGTRLLVL.

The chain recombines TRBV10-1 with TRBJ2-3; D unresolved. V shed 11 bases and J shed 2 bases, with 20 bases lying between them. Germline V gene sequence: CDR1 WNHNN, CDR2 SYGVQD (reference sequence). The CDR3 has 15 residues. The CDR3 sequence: CAGFPWEPYTDTQYF. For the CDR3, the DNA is TGCGCCGGGTTTCCGTGGGAACCCTACACAGATACGCAGTATTTT.